The 11 T cell receptor beta chains below come from one sample, sequenced in a study of blood T cell repertoires in COVID-19. The assay was immunoSEQ multiplex PCR, and TCRdb's table has in-frame clones only and misses some. The table shows fewer than 350,000 clones, with roughly nine tenths occurring only once. Sequencing used peripheral blood. These receptors all come from a woman in her twenties or thirties with COVID-19, enrolled during active disease.

The chain recombines TRBV27 with TRBJ2-3; 8 bases line up with TRBD2. This CDR3 region has 19 residues. With 3 bases clipped from V and 3 bases from J, the junction kept 17 bases outside the gene matches. Germline V CDR1 and CDR2: MNHEY, SMNVEV (reference sequence). The CDR3 here is CASSLTPLLIAGRTDTQYF. The CDR3 DNA follows: TGTGCCAGCAGTTTGACCCCTCTGTTGATAGCGGGGAGAACAGATACGCAGTATTTT.

In this sample, this clone turned up a few times. The chain is built from TRBV27 and TRBJ2-7; 8 bases are shared with TRBD1. Germline trimming cut 5 bases from V and 6 bases from J; bases unmatched to any gene: 9. The length of the CDR3 is 14 residues. Germline values: CDR1 MNHEY, CDR2 SMNVEV (reference sequence). DNA for the CDR3: TGTGCCAGCAGTAACCTGGACAGGGTCGGCGAGCAGTACTTC. This gives the protein CASSNLDRVGEQYF.

V is TRBV7-7 and J is TRBJ1-2, with 9 bases aligning to TRBD1. The length of the CDR3 is 17 residues. Germline CDR1 SSHAT, CDR2 FNYEAQ (reference sequence). Unmatched junction bases numbered 16, after V lost 6 bases and J lost 5 bases. The CDR3 is CASRLRQGGSARYGYTF. The CDR3 nucleotides are TGTGCCAGCAGACTACGACAGGGGGGATCGGCTAGGTATGGCTACACCTTC.

This sequence joins TRBV6-5 and TRBJ1-1, with D maybe TRBD1 (5 bases). With 6 bases removed from V and 3 bases from J, the gap between germline ends came to 14 bases. The CDR3 sequence is 14 residues long. Germline V gives CDR1 MNHEY, CDR2 SVGAGI. This chain's CDR3 is CASSQNRGYTEAFF. For the CDR3, the DNA is TGTGCCAGCAGCCAGAATCGGGGGTACACTGAAGCTTTCTTT.

The J gene is TRBJ1-4, the V gene TRBV13, with 9 bases that match TRBD1. Trimming removed 5 bases from V and 8 bases from J; junction bases left unmatched: 9. Per the germline V gene, CDR1 is PRHDT and CDR2 is FYEKMQ (reference sequence). The CDR3 contains 15 residues. CDR3 DNA sequence: TGTGCCAGCAGCAAATACAGGGGGCCCGGAGAAAAACTGTTTTTT. This codes for CASSKYRGPGEKLFF.

V is TRBV9 and J is TRBJ1-6; D might be TRBD1 (5 bases). The germline V gene encodes CDR1 SGDLS and CDR2 YYNGEE. The CDR3 extends over 16 amino acids. V lost 2 bases and J lost 0, with 9 bases in between. Here the CDR3 DNA reads TGTGCCAGCAGCGTTGACAGTAGCTCCTATAATTCACCCCTCCACTTT. It is translated as CASSVDSSSYNSPLHF.

The V gene is TRBV2, the J gene TRBJ1-5; no firm D call. The CDR3 is 16 amino acids. Per the germline V gene, CDR1 is SNHLY and CDR2 is FYNNEI. With 3 bases removed from V and 7 bases from J, the gap between germline ends came to 19 bases. The CDR3, as DNA: TGTGCCAGCAGTGAGGACGAGGGAGGAGGTTACCAGCCCCAGCATTTT. It translates to CASSEDEGGGYQPQHF.

This rearrangement joins TRBV27 to TRBJ2-3, with D hard to call. The CDR3 covers 15 residues. CDR1 and CDR2 (germline): MNHEY, SMNVEV (reference sequence). Trimming pared 4 bases from V and 0 bases from J, leaving 11 bases between. This CDR3 is CASSSLTLSTDTQYF. CDR3 DNA sequence: TGTGCCAGCAGTTCCCTCACTCTTAGCACAGATACGCAGTATTTT.

This clone was counted a few times. The V and J genes are TRBV5-4 and TRBJ1-1; D unresolved. Deletions cut 4 bases from V and 6 bases from J, with 13 bases between. The V gene's germline CDR1 is SGHNT and CDR2 YYREEE (reference sequence). This CDR3 is 13 amino acids long. The CDR3: CASSPLPRAEAFF. The CDR3 DNA is TGTGCCAGCAGCCCTCTCCCACGGGCTGAAGCTTTCTTT. The whole variable domain, remainder taken from reference TRBV5-4 and TRBJ1-1, is ETGVTQSPTHLIKTRGQQVTLRCSSQSGHNTVSWYQQALGQGPQFIFQYYREEENGRGNFPPRFSGLQFPNYSSELNVNALELDDSALYLCASSPLPRAEAFFGQGTRLTVV.

This clone occurred once. The rearrangement links TRBV19 to TRBJ2-5, with TRBD2 matching over 11 bases. Germline V gene data show CDR1 as LNHDA and CDR2 as SQIVND (reference sequence). The CDR3 is 16 amino acids. V shed 3 bases, J shed 5 bases, and the junction held 8 bases outside the gene matches. The CDR3 DNA follows: TGTGCCAGTAGTATGTGGGTAGCGGGGGGGCAGGAGACCCAGTACTTC. Translation gives CASSMWVAGGQETQYF.

The CDR3, as DNA: TGTGCCAGCAGCGCCCGCCAAGGGGGAGGGGGGGCCCTGAGCTACACCTTC. This translates into CASSARQGGGGALSYTF. The chain combines TRBV9 with TRBJ1-2; D is possibly TRBD1 (6 bases). V was cut by 3 bases and J by 9 bases, with 27 bases left in between. Germline lookup yields CDR1 SGDLS and CDR2 YYNGEE. CDR3 size: 17 residues.